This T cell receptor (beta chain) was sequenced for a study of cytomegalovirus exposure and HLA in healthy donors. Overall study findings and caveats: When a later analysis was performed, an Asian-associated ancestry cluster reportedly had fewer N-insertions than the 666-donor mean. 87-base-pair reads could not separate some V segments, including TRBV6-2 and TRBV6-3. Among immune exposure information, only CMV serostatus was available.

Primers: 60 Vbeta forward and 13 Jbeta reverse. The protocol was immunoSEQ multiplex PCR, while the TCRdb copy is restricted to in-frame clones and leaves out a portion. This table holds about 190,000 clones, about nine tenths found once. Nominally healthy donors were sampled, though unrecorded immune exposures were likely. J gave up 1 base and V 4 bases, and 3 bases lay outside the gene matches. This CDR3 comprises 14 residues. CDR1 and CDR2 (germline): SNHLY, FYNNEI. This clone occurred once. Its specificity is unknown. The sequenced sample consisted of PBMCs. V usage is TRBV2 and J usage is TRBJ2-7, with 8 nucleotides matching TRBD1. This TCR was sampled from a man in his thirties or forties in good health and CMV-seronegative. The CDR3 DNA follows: TGTGCCAGCAGTGTGGGGACAGGATCCTACGAGCAGTACTTC. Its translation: CASSVGTGSYEQYF.